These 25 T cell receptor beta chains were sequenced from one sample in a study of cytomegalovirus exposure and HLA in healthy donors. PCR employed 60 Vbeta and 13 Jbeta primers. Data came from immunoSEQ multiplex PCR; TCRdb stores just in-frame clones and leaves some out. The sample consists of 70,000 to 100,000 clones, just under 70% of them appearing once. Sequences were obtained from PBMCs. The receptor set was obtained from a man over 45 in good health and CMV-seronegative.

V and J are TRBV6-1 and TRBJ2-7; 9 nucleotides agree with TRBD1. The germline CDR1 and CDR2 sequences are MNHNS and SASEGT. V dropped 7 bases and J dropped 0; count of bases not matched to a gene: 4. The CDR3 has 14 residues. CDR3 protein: CASTRDRVSYEQYF. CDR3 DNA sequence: TGTGCCAGCACCCGGGACAGGGTCTCCTACGAGCAGTACTTC.

The CDR3 sequence is CASSASGKLDTQYF. In DNA, the CDR3 is TGTGCCAGCAGCGCTAGCGGGAAGCTCGATACGCAGTATTTT. J is TRBJ2-3 and V is TRBV9, with 9 bases fitting TRBD2. The V gene end was trimmed by 3 bases and the J gene end by 6 bases; junction bases not matched to a gene: 5. CDR3 length equals 14 residues. Looked up from germline, CDR1 is SGDLS and CDR2 is YYNGEE.

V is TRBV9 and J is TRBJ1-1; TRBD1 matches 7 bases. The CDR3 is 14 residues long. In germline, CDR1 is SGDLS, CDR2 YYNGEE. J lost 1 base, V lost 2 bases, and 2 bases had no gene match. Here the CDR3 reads CASSVQGGNTEAFF. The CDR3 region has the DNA TGTGCCAGCAGCGTCCAGGGGGGGAACACTGAAGCTTTCTTT.

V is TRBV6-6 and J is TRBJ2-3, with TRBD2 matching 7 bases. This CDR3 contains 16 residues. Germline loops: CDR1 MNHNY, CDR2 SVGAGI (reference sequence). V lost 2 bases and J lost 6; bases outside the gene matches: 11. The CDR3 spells CASSYPSRTSSDTQYF. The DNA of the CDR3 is TGTGCCAGCAGTTACCCCTCCCGGACTAGTTCGGATACGCAGTATTTT.

CDR3 in DNA: TGTGCCAGCAGCCCGGGGACAGGGTGGGATCAGCCCCAGCATTTT. It is translated as CASSPGTGWDQPQHF. The chain is built from TRBV27 and TRBJ1-5, with TRBD1 identical over 9 bases. CDR1 MNHEY and CDR2 SMNVEV come from the germline V gene (reference sequence). The CDR3 totals 15 residues. The J segment lost 5 bases and the V segment lost 6 bases, leaving 8 bases of the junction unmatched.

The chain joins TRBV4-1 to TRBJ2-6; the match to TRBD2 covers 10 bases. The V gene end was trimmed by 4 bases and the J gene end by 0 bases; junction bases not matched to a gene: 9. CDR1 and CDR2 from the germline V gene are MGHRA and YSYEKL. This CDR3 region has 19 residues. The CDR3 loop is CASSPGGLADFSGANVLTF. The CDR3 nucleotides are TGCGCCAGCAGCCCTGGCGGACTAGCGGATTTCTCTGGGGCCAACGTCCTGACTTTC.

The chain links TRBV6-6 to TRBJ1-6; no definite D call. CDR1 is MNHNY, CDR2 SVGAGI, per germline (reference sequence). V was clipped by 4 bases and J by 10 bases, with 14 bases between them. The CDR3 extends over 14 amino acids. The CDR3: CASSFGLRGSPLHF. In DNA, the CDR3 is TGTGCCAGCAGTTTCGGCCTCCGCGGGTCACCCCTCCACTTT.

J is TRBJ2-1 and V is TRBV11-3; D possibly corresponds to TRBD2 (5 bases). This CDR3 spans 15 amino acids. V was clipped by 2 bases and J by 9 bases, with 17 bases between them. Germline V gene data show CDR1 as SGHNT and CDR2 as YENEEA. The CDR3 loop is CASSLKVLVASEQFF. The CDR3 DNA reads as TGTGCCAGCAGCTTAAAAGTACTAGTAGCGAGTGAGCAGTTCTTC.

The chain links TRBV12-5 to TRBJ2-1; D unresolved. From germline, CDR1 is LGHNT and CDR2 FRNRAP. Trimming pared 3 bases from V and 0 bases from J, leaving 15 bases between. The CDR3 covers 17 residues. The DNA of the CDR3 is TGTGCTAGTGGTTTCGGGTTGCGTCCGATCTCCTACAATGAGCAGTTCTTC. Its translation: CASGFGLRPISYNEQFF.

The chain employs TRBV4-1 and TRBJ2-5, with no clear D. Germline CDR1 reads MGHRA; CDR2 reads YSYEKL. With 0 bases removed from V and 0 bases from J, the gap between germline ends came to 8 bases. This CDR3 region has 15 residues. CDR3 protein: CASSQDESYQETQYF. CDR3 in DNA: TGCGCCAGCAGCCAAGATGAGTCGTACCAAGAGACCCAGTACTTC.

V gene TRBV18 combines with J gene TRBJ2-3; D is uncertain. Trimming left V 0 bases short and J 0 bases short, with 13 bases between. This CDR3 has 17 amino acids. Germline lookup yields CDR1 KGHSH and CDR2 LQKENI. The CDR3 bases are TGTGCCAGCTCACCACCAGTTAGTGACACGAGCACAGATACGCAGTATTTT. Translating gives CASSPPVSDTSTDTQYF.

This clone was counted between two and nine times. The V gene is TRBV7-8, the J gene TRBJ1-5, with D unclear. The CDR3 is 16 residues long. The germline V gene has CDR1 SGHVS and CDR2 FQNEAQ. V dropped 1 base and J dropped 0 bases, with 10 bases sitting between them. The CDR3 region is CASSLGESYSNQPQHF. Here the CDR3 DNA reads TGTGCCAGCAGCTTAGGTGAGAGTTATAGCAATCAGCCCCAGCATTTT.

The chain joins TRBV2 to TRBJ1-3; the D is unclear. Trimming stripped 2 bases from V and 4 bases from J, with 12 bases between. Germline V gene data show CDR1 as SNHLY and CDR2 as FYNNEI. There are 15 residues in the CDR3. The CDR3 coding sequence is TGTGCCAGCAGTGAATCAGAGGGCCTCGGAAACACCATATATTTT. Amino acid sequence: CASSESEGLGNTIYF.

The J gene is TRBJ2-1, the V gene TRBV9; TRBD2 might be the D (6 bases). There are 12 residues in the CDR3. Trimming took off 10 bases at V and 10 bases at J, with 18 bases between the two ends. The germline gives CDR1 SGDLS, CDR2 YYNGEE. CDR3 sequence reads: CASGLPSGEQFF. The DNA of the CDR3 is TGTGCCTCGGGACTCCCTTCGGGCGAGCAGTTCTTC. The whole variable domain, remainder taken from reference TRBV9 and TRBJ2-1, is DSGVTQTPKHLITATGQRVTLRCSPRSGDLSVYWYQQSLDQGLQFLIQYYNGEERAKGNILERFSAQQFPDLHSELNLSSLELGDSALYFCASGLPSGEQFFGPGTRLTVL.

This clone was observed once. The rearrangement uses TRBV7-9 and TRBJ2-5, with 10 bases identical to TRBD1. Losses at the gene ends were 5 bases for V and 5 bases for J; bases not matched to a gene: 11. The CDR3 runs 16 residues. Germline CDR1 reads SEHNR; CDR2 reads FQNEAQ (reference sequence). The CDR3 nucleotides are TGTGCCAGCAGCGCGCAAACGACAGGGGGCGGGGAGACCCAGTACTTC. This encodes CASSAQTTGGGETQYF.

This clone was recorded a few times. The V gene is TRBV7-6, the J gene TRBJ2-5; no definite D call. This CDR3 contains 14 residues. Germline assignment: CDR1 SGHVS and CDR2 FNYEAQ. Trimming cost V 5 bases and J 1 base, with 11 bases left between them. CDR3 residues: CASSGRAAQETQYF. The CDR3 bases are TGTGCCAGCAGCGGCCGCGCGGCCCAAGAGACCCAGTACTTC. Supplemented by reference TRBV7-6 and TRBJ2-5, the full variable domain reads GAGVSQSPRYKVTKRGQDVALRCDPISGHVSLYWYRQALGQGPEFLTYFNYEAQQDKSGLPNDRFSAERPEGSISTLTIQRTEQRDSAMYRCASSGRAAQETQYFGPGTRLLVL.

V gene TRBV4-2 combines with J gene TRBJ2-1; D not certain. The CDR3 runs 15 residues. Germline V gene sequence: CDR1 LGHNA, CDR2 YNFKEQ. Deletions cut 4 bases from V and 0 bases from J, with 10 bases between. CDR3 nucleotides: TGTGCCAGCAGCCCTCAATTGAGCTCCTACAATGAGCAGTTCTTC. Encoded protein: CASSPQLSSYNEQFF.

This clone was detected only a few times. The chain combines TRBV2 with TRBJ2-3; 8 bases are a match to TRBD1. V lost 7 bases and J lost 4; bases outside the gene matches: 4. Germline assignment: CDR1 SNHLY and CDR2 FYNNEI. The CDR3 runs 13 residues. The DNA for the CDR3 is TGTGCCAGCAATGGACAGGGCCCAGATACGCAGTATTTT. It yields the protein CASNGQGPDTQYF.

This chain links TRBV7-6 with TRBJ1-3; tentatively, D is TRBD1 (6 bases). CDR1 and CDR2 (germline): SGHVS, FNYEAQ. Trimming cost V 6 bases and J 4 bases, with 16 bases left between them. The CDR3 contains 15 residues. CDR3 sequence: CASRSAGGEGNTIYF. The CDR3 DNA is TGTGCCAGCAGGTCTGCGGGGGGCGAAGGAAACACCATATATTTT.

CDR3 residues: CASSLVGRGGNTEAFF. DNA for the CDR3: TGCGCCAGCAGCTTGGTAGGGAGGGGGGGAAACACTGAAGCTTTCTTT. This chain uses TRBV5-1 with TRBJ1-1; D is possibly TRBD1 (6 bases). This CDR3 is 16 amino acids long. Looked up from germline, CDR1 is SGHRS and CDR2 is YFSETQ. Trimming left V 0 bases short and J 2 bases short, with 14 bases between.

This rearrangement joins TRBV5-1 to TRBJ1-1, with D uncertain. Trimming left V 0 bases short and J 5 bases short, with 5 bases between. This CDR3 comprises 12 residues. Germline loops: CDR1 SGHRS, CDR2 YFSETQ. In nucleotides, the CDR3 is TGCGCCAGCAGCTTGGCGGAGACTGAAGCTTTCTTT. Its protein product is CASSLAETEAFF.

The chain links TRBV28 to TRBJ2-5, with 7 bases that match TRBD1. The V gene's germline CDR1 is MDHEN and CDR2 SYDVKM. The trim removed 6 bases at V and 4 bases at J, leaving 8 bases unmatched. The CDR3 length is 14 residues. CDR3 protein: CASRFSDRVETQYF. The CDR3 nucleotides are TGTGCCAGCAGGTTCTCAGACAGGGTAGAGACCCAGTACTTC.

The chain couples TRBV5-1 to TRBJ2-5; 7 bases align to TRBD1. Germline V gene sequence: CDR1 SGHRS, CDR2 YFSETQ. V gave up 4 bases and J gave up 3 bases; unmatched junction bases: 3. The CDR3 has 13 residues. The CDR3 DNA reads TGCGCCAGCAGCCCACAGGGGAAAGAGACCCAGTACTTC. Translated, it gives CASSPQGKETQYF. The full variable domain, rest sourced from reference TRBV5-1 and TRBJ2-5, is KAGVTQTPRYLIKTRGQQVTLSCSPISGHRSVSWYQQTPGQGLQFLFEYFSETQRNKGNFPGRFSGRQFSNSRSEMNVSTLELGDSALYLCASSPQGKETQYFGPGTRLLVL.

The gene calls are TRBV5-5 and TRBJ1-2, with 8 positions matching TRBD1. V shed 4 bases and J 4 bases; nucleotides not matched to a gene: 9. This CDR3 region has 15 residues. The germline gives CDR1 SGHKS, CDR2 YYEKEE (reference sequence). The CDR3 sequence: CASSQRTGFGYGYTF. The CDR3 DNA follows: TGTGCCAGCAGCCAGAGGACAGGGTTCGGCTATGGCTACACCTTC.

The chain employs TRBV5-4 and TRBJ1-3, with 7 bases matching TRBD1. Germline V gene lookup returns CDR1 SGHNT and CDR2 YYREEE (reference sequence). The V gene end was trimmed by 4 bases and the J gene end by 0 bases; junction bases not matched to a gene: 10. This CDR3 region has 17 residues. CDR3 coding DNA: TGTGCCAGCAGCCCCGGGACAGCTCGAAGCTCTGGAAACACCATATATTTT. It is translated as CASSPGTARSSGNTIYF. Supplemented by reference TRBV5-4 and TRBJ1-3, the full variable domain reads ETGVTQSPTHLIKTRGQQVTLRCSSQSGHNTVSWYQQALGQGPQFIFQYYREEENGRGNFPPRFSGLQFPNYSSELNVNALELDDSALYLCASSPGTARSSGNTIYFGEGSWLTVV.